Each of the 19 T cell receptor beta chains below was sequenced from the same sample in a study of metastatic and nonmetastatic thyroid tumors. With MiXCR, TCRdb reprocessed the PCR reads. In the table there are 9,000 or so clones, under 15% of which are singletons. Thyroid surgery was performed in patients who had received no treatment beforehand. The sequenced sample was blood. These receptors all stem from a female donor with papillary thyroid cancer or a benign thyroid nodule (not recorded which). Some clones in this sample may be carry-over from other donors' samples.

This clone was seen a few times. A much larger clone is a single base away; this may be a read error. The rearrangement joins TRBV29-1 to TRBJ1-1, with D perhaps TRBD1 (5 bases). The CDR3 is 12 residues long. Germline CDR1 and CDR2: SQVTM and ANQGSEA. The CDR3 DNA follows: TGCATCTTCGGACTGGGGGACACTGAAGCTTTCTTT. Its protein product is CIFGLGDTEAFF.

The sample holds many counts of this clone. V usage is TRBV20-1 and J usage is TRBJ2-3; D gene uncertain. The CDR3 extends over 14 amino acids. The germline V and J ends were trimmed by 3 bases and 0 bases, with 10 bases remaining between them. The germline V gene encodes CDR1 DFQATT and CDR2 SNEGSKA (reference sequence). As DNA, the CDR3 is TGCAGTGCTAGTAATTTGGGAAGCACAGATACGCAGTATTTT. It codes for CSASNLGSTDTQYF.

By proportion, this clone is medium-sized. The gene calls are TRBV19 and TRBJ2-1, with a possible D match to TRBD1 (6 bases). This CDR3 has 13 residues. CDR1 is LNHDA and CDR2 is SQIVND in the germline V gene (reference sequence). The germline V and J ends were trimmed by 5 bases and 10 bases, with 15 bases remaining between them. The CDR3 DNA reads TGTGCCAGTAGTGCGACATCCGGGACAGAGCAGTTCTTC. It translates to CASSATSGTEQFF.

About this clone: No conserved phenylalanine or tryptophan is present at the end of the CDR3, so a read error is the likely explanation. The rearrangement links TRBV27 to TRBJ2-7, with D possibly TRBD1 on 5 matching bases. CDR3 length: 14 amino acids. Trimming took 4 bases from V and 1 from J, leaving 11 bases between them. In germline, CDR1 is MNHEY, CDR2 SMNVEV (reference sequence). The CDR3 protein is CASSSFKGSYEQYL. The CDR3 region has the DNA TGTGCCAGCAGTTCATTTAAGGGGTCCTACGAGCAGTACCTC.

In its sample, this clone ranks as medium-sized. This chain connects TRBV10-3 to TRBJ1-3; weak D call: TRBD1 (5 bases). The CDR3 covers 12 residues. The V end was cut by 6 bases, the J end by 4 bases, with 7 bases between. Germline lookup yields CDR1 ENHRY and CDR2 SYGVKD. This CDR3 is CAIRGAGNTIYF. In DNA form, the CDR3 reads TGTGCCATCAGAGGGGCCGGAAACACCATATATTTT.

This rearrangement joins TRBV11-2 to TRBJ2-7; weak D call: TRBD2 (6 bases). The V and J ends lost 5 bases and 0 bases respectively, with 20 bases between them. The length of the CDR3 is 17 residues. Germline V gene lookup returns CDR1 SGHAT and CDR2 FQNNGV. This CDR3 reads CASSPGGGHQTSYEQYF. CDR3 coding DNA: TGTGCCAGCAGCCCCGGGGGTGGGCACCAAACCTCCTACGAGCAGTACTTC.

This clone rates as medium-sized. The chain uses TRBV7-2 and TRBJ1-3, with TRBD1 identical over 9 bases. V lost 5 bases and J lost 4; bases outside the gene matches: 3. This CDR3 has 14 residues. The germline CDR1 and CDR2 sequences are SGHTA and FQGNSA. CDR3 sequence: CASSLGTGGNTIYF. CDR3 sequence (DNA): TGTGCCAGCAGCCTAGGGACAGGGGGAAACACCATATATTTT.

This clone came up a few times. V and J are TRBV6-1 and TRBJ2-2; tentative D call: TRBD2 (5 bases). The V gene's germline CDR1 is MNHNS and CDR2 SASEGT. Trimming took 2 bases from V and 1 from J, leaving 8 bases between them. The CDR3 spans 15 residues. The CDR3: CASSEHGMNTGELFF. CDR3 DNA: TGTGCCAGCAGTGAACACGGGATGAACACCGGGGAGCTGTTTTTT.

This clone was seen ten or more times. The chain couples TRBV5-1 to TRBJ2-5; TRBD1 is a possible D gene (7 bases). The length of the CDR3 is 14 residues. Germline CDR1 is SGHRS and CDR2 is YFSETQ. V lost 4 bases and J 5 bases, leaving 15 bases between the germline ends. The CDR3 region is CASSPGGGGETQYF. In DNA, the CDR3 is TGCGCCAGCAGCCCCGGAGGGGGCGGTGAGACCCAGTACTTC.

This clone appeared many times. The gene calls are TRBV3-1 and TRBJ2-1; 7 nucleotides line up with TRBD2. V lost 1 base, J lost 7 bases, and 7 bases stayed unmatched. Germline V gene data show CDR1 as LGHDT and CDR2 as YNNKEL (reference sequence). The CDR3 covers 15 residues. The CDR3 DNA sequence: TGTGCCAGCAGCCAAGGACTAGCTGTCGATAATGAGCAGTTCTTC. Amino acids: CASSQGLAVDNEQFF.

This clone was seen many times. Other DNA sequences in this sample translate to the same CDR3. The chain employs TRBV29-1 and TRBJ1-2; 12 bases fit TRBD1. The germline gives CDR1 SQVTM, CDR2 ANQGSEA. The V segment lost 7 bases and the J segment 8 bases; nucleotides outside the gene matches: 5. This CDR3 is built from 12 residues. The CDR3 region has the DNA TGCAGCGGGGGACAGGGGGCTGAGGGCTACACCTTC. This translates into CSGGQGAEGYTF.

The genes are TRBV12-3 or TRBV12-4 and TRBJ2-7; D perhaps matches TRBD1 (6 bases). The CDR3 has 14 amino acids. The V gene lost 8 bases and the J gene lost 2 bases, with 16 bases spanning the gap. CDR3 nucleotides: TGTGCCAGCCTGAAGGACAGCCTTCCCTACGAGCAGTACTTC. As protein: CASLKDSLPYEQYF.

The chain links TRBV6-2 or TRBV6-3 to TRBJ1-4, with D hard to call. The length of the CDR3 is 11 residues. V lost 8 bases to trimming and J lost 4 bases, with 5 bases between them. Germline loops: CDR1 MNHEY, CDR2 SVGEGT. The DNA for the CDR3 is TGTGCCAGCCGGAGTAATGAAAAACTGTTTTTT. This translates into CASRSNEKLFF.

By its share, this clone is medium-sized. The CDR3 DNA is TGTGCCAGCAGTTTGGAGACTCCGAACACCGGGGAGCTGTTTTTT. Encoded protein: CASSLETPNTGELFF. The chain couples TRBV28 to TRBJ2-2, with D unclear. From germline, CDR1 is MDHEN and CDR2 SYDVKM. V gave up 3 bases and J gave up 0 bases, with 8 bases separating them. CDR3 size: 15 residues.

In this sample, this clone turned up a few times. This sequence joins TRBV6-1 and TRBJ2-7, with 7 bases fitting TRBD2. The CDR3 runs to 15 residues. V dropped 4 bases and J dropped 7; count of bases not matched to a gene: 13. CDR1 and CDR2 (germline): MNHNS, SASEGT. CDR3 sequence (DNA): TGTGCCAGCAGTGGGGGACTATCGGGAGGAATGGAGCAGTACTTC. Amino acids: CASSGGLSGGMEQYF.

The sample holds many counts of this clone. The V gene is TRBV19, the J gene TRBJ1-5, with D perhaps TRBD1 (5 bases). This CDR3 is built from 16 residues. With 4 bases removed from V and 4 bases from J, the gap between germline ends came to 17 bases. CDR1 is LNHDA, CDR2 SQIVND, per germline (reference sequence). The CDR3 DNA reads TGTGCCAGTAGTAGCAGAGACAGAGGCCAAAATCAGCCCCAGCATTTT. Its translation: CASSSRDRGQNQPQHF.

By share, this clone ranks as medium-sized. The rearrangement joins TRBV24-1 to TRBJ2-2, with TRBD2 matching over 7 bases. V lost 1 base and J lost 4; bases outside the gene matches: 8. Germline V gene lookup returns CDR1 KGHDR and CDR2 SFDVKD. The CDR3 totals 17 residues. The CDR3 nucleotides read TGTGCCACCAGTGATTTCTATCCGGGGGGAACCACCGGGGAGCTGTTTTTT. Its translation is CATSDFYPGGTTGELFF.

The rearrangement links TRBV6-1 to TRBJ1-3; D gene ambiguous. Trimming cost V 2 bases and J 4 bases, with 12 bases left between them. CDR3 length: 15 amino acids. Germline loops: CDR1 MNHNS, CDR2 SASEGT. The CDR3 nucleotides are TGTGCCAGCAGTGAACAGGTATCTGGGGGAAACACCATATATTTT. It specifies CASSEQVSGGNTIYF.

This clone is judged medium-sized. The rearrangement joins TRBV24-1 to TRBJ2-5; D gene ambiguous. The CDR3 has 11 amino acids. CDR1 is KGHDR, CDR2 SFDVKD, per germline. Trimming left V 2 bases short and J 5 bases short, with 2 bases between. The CDR3 sequence: CATSDWETQYF. CDR3 bases: TGTGCCACCAGTGATTGGGAGACCCAGTACTTC.